This T cell receptor (beta chain) is drawn from a study of blood T cell repertoires in COVID-19. At the level of the study: Donors in the United States, Italy and Spain gave samples during acute or convalescent COVID-19. Sources were T cells, B-cell-depleted T cells, or PBMCs; the material itself was cDNA or gDNA.

The length of the CDR3 is 16 residues. Methods used by the authors: For nucleated cells, counts were estimated from reference gene primer amplification. The assay was immunoSEQ multiplex PCR, and TCRdb's table has in-frame clones only and misses some. The V and J calls and clone size come from that table; D and trimming were worked out from the DNA. Of more than 95,000 clones detected, about 80% appear once; the ten largest clones hold approximately 25%. This clonotype originated in a human donor in a cohort sampled during active COVID-19. This sequence joins TRBV21-1 and TRBJ1-5; whether TRBD1, the table's D call, matches the DNA was not checked. TRBV21-1 is termed a pseudogene. Sequenced input: peripheral blood. The CDR3 DNA reads TGTGCCAGCAGCAAGATCCGGGACAGGGGGCAGGAGCCCCAGCATTTT. Its protein is CASSKIRDRGQEPQHF.